This T cell receptor beta chain is from a study of blood T cells in healthy people across ages. The CDR3 has 16 residues. In germline, CDR1 is MDHEN, CDR2 SYDVKM. Trimming left V 6 bases short and J 0 bases short, with 12 bases between. A few counts support this clonotype. A J-beta primer mix and a sample-barcoded 5' primer were used in a second PCR of roughly 7 to 12 cycles. TCRdb re-analysed the 5' RACE reads in MiXCR, keeping a single row per CDR3 protein. The sample consists of 1.5 million or so distinct CDR3 sequences, 35% to 45% of them appearing once. This sequence joins TRBV28 and TRBJ1-6; D remains ambiguous. The TCR originated in a young woman in good health. The sequenced sample consisted of blood. DNA of the CDR3: TGTGCCAGCAGCTTGAAGGAGAGCTCCTATAATTCACCCCTCCACTTT. Translation: CASSLKESSYNSPLHF.